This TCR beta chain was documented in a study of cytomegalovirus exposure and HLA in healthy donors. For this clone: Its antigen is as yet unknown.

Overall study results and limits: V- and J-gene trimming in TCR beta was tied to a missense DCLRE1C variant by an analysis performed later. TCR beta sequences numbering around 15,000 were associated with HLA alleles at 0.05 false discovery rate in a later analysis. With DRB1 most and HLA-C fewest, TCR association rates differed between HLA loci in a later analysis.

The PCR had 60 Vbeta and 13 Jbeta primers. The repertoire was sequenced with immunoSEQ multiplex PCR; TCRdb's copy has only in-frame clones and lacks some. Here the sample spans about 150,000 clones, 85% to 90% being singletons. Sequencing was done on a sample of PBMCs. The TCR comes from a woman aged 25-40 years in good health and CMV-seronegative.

The CDR3 sequence: CASSQLGQGAEGYTF. As DNA, the CDR3 is TGTGCCAGCAGTCAACTGGGACAGGGGGCTGAAGGCTACACCTTC. This chain uses TRBV6-5 with TRBJ1-2, with 12 positions matching TRBD1. The CDR3 runs to 15 residues. V was clipped by 5 bases and J by 8 bases; unmatched bases: 9. The germline V gene encodes CDR1 MNHEY and CDR2 SVGAGI.